This TCR beta chain was documented in a study of T-cell reconstitution after alpha-beta-depleted transplantation in children. The library targeted TCRbeta and was prepared with unique molecular identifiers. TCRdb ran MiXCR on the PCR reads and lists one entry per CDR3 protein. In the table there are fewer than 400,000 distinct CDR3 sequences, around 21% of which are singletons. Material: PBMCs from the stem cell graft donor, obtained from the stem cell graft. The sequence was collected from a human donor who donated a stem cell graft to a child with acute myeloid leukemia.

The CDR3 region has the DNA TGCAGCGTTGGAGTCGGACTCTCGATCACCGGGGAGCTGTTTTTT. This sequence encodes CSVGVGLSITGELFF. The chain is built from TRBV29-1 and TRBJ2-2; D perhaps matches TRBD2 (5 bases). CDR1 and CDR2 from the germline V gene are SQVTM and ANQGSEA. V shed 4 bases and J shed 4 bases, with 16 bases lying between them. CDR3 size: 15 residues.